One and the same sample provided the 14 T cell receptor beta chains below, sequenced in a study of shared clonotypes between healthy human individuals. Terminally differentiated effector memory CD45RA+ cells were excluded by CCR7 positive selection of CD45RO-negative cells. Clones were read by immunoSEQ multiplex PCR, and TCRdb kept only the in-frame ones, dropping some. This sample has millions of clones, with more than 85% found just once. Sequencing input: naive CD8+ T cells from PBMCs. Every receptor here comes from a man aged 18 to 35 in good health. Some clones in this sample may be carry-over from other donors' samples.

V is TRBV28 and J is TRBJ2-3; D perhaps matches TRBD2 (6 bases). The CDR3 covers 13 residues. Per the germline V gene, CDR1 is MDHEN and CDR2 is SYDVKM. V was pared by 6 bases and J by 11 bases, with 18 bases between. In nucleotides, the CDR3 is TGTGCCAGCAGCCGACTCGTCGGGGGATGGCAGTATTTT. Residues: CASSRLVGGWQYF. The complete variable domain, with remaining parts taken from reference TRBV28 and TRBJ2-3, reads DVKVTQSSRYLVKRTGEKVFLECVQDMDHENMFWYRQDPGLGLRLIYFSYDVKMKEKGDIPEGYSVSREKKERFSLILESASTNQTSMYLCASSRLVGGWQYFGPGTRLTVL.

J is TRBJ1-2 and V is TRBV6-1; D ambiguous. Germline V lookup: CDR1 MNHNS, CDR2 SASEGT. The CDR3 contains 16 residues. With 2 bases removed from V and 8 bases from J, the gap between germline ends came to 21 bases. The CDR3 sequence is CASSEPTTWDVEGYTF. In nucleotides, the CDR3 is TGTGCCAGCAGTGAACCAACTACTTGGGATGTCGAAGGCTACACCTTC.

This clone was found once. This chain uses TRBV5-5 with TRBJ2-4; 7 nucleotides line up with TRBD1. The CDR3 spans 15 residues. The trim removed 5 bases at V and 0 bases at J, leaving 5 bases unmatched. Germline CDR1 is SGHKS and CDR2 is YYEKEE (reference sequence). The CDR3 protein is CASSQTGLAKNIQYF. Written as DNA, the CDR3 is TGTGCCAGCAGTCAGACAGGGTTAGCCAAAAACATTCAGTACTTC. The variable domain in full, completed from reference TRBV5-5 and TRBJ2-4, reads DAGVTQSPTHLIKTRGQQVTLRCSPISGHKSVSWYQQVLGQGPQFIFQYYEKEERGRGNFPDRFSARQFPNYSSELNVNALLLGDSALYLCASSQTGLAKNIQYFGAGTRLSVL.

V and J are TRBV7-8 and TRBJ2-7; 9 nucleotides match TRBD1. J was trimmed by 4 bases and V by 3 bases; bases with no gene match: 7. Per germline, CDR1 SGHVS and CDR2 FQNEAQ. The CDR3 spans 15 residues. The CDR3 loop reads CASSFGQGSSYEQYF. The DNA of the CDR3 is TGTGCCAGCAGCTTCGGACAGGGGTCCTCGTACGAGCAGTACTTC.

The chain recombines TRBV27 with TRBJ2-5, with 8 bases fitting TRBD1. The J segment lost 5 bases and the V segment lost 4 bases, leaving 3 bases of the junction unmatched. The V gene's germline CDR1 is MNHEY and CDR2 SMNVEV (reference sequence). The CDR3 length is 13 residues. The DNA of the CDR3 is TGTGCCAGCAGTTCCCAGGGGGCCGAGACCCAGTACTTC. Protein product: CASSSQGAETQYF.

The CDR3 DNA is TGTGCCAGCACCCTCGGGACAGGGGGACTAGCGGCCCACAATGAGCAGTTCTTC. Its translation: CASTLGTGGLAAHNEQFF. The rearrangement links TRBV13 to TRBJ2-1; perhaps D is TRBD1 or TRBD2 (11 bases each). The CDR3 covers 18 residues. Per germline, CDR1 PRHDT and CDR2 FYEKMQ (reference sequence). V was clipped by 7 bases and J by 5 bases, with 27 bases between them.

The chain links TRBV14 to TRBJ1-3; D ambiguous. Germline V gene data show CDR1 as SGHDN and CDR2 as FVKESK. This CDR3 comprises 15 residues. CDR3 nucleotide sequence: TGTGGATCGGCGCTAGATGCAAGCTCTGGAAACACCATATATTTT. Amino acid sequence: CGSALDASSGNTIYF. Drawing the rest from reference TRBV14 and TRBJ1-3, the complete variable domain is EAGVTQFPSHSVIEKGQTVTLRCDPISGHDNLYWYRRVMGKEIKFLLHFVKESKQDESGMPNNRFLAERTGGTYSTLKVQPAELEDSGVYFCGSALDASSGNTIYFGEGSWLTVV.

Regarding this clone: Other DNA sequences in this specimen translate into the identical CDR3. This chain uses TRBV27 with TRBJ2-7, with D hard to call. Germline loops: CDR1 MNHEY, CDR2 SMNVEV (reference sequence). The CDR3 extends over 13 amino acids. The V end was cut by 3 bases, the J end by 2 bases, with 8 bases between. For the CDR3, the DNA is TGTGCCAGCAGTTTCGGTCTAGCCTACGAGCAGTACTTC. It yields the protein CASSFGLAYEQYF.

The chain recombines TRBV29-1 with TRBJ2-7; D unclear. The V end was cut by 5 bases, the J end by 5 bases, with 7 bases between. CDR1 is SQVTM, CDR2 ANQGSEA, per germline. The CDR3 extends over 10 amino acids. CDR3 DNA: TGCAGCGTTCAGGCCCACGAGCAGTACTTC. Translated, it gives CSVQAHEQYF.

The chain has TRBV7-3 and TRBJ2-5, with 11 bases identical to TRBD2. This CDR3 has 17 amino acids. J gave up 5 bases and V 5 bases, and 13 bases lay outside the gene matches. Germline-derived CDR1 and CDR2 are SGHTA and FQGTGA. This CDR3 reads CASSPGTSGGNHETQYF. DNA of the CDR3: TGTGCCAGCAGCCCAGGAACTAGCGGGGGAAATCACGAGACCCAGTACTTC.

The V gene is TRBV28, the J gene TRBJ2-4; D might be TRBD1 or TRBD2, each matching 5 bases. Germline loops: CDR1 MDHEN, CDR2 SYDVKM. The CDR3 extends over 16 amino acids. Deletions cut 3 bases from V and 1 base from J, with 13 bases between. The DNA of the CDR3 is TGTGCCAGCAGTTTCAGCCCCAGGGAGGCCAAAAACATTCAGTACTTC. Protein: CASSFSPREAKNIQYF.

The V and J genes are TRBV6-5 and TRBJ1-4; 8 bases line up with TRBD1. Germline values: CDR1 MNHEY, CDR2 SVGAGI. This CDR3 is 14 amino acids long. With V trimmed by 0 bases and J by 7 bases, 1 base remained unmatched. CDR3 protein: CASSYSQGAEKLFF. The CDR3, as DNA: TGTGCCAGCAGTTACTCGCAGGGGGCTGAAAAACTGTTTTTT.

Here the CDR3 DNA reads TGTGCCAGCAGTTTATCGGGACTAGCGGGAGTAAAATTCGAGCAGTTCTTC. This gives the protein CASSLSGLAGVKFEQFF. This rearrangement joins TRBV27 to TRBJ2-1; 14 bases are a match to TRBD2. Losses at the gene ends were 0 bases for V and 10 bases for J; bases not matched to a gene: 8. The germline V gene encodes CDR1 MNHEY and CDR2 SMNVEV (reference sequence). The CDR3 sequence is 17 residues long.

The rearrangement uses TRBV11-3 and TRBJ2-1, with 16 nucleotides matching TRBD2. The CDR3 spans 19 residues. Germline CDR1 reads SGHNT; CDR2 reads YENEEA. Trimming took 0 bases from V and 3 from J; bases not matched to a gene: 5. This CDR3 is CASSLDQGLAGGFYNEQFF. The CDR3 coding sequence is TGTGCCAGCAGCTTAGATCAGGGACTAGCGGGAGGGTTCTACAATGAGCAGTTCTTC. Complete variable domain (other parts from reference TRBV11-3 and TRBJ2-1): EAGVVQSPRYKIIEKKQPVAFWCNPISGHNTLYWYLQNLGQGPELLIRYENEEAVDDSQLPKDRFSAERLKGVDSTLKIQPAELGDSAVYLCASSLDQGLAGGFYNEQFFGPGTRLTVL.